The 19 T cell receptor beta chains below all came from one sample that was sequenced in a study of cytomegalovirus exposure and HLA in healthy donors. Researchers ran the PCR with 60 Vbeta and 13 Jbeta primers. This table comes from immunoSEQ multiplex PCR, and its TCRdb copy is limited to in-frame clones, with some not included. The repertoire holds under 250,000 clones, with approximately 81% as singletons. Source material: PBMCs. The receptors were gathered from a human donor in good health.

V is TRBV19 and J is TRBJ1-5; 7 bases fit TRBD1. This CDR3 is built from 23 residues. CDR1 LNHDA and CDR2 SQIVND come from the germline V gene (reference sequence). Trimming removed 1 base from V and 3 bases from J; junction bases left unmatched: 27. The CDR3 sequence: CASSIGVGRTVLTLRGYNQPQHF. The CDR3 DNA is TGTGCCAGTAGTATAGGTGTTGGGAGGACAGTGCTAACCCTCAGGGGGTACAATCAGCCCCAGCATTTT.

This rearrangement joins TRBV7-2 to TRBJ1-1; D perhaps matches TRBD1 (6 bases). Germline CDR1 and CDR2: SGHTA and FQGNSA. The CDR3 spans 14 residues. Trimming removed 0 bases at V and 3 bases at J, with 8 bases between. CDR3: CASSLAGAHTEAFF. The CDR3 DNA reads TGTGCCAGCAGCTTAGCGGGGGCGCACACTGAAGCTTTCTTT.

This chain links TRBV5-6 with TRBJ1-2, with a tentative D call TRBD1 (6 bases). CDR1 and CDR2 (germline): SGHDT, YYEEEE. Trimming removed 2 bases from V and 5 bases from J, with 16 bases in between. CDR3 length equals 15 residues. In DNA form, the CDR3 reads TGTGCCAGCAGCTTAGTTCAGGGGCTGAGTTATGGCTACACCTTC. This encodes CASSLVQGLSYGYTF.

This clone has only a few counts. The rearrangement joins TRBV10-3 to TRBJ1-1; 10 bases line up with TRBD1. Germline values: CDR1 ENHRY, CDR2 SYGVKD. The CDR3 totals 17 residues. J lost 6 bases, V lost 3 bases, and 13 bases had no gene match. The CDR3 loop is CAISDVGTGELYAEAFF. The CDR3 DNA is TGTGCCATCAGTGATGTAGGGACAGGGGAGTTGTACGCTGAAGCTTTCTTT.

The genes are TRBV5-8 and TRBJ2-1; no clear D gene. CDR3 length: 14 amino acids. Germline-derived CDR1 and CDR2 are SGHTS and YDEGEE. The V end lost 4 bases, the J end lost 8 bases, and 16 bases lay between the germline ends. The CDR3 DNA reads as TGTGCCAGCAGCGGGCAATGGGCAACGGATGAGCAGTTCTTC. Translated, it gives CASSGQWATDEQFF.

The V and J genes are TRBV7-8 and TRBJ2-5; 7 bases are shared with TRBD2. J lost 5 bases, V lost 1 base, and 16 bases had no gene match. Germline lookup yields CDR1 SGHVS and CDR2 FQNEAQ. CDR3 length equals 18 residues. In DNA form, the CDR3 reads TGTGCCAGCAGCTTAGGGTCGGTGATGGTCTTCGGGGGGGAGACCCAGTACTTC. Translating it yields CASSLGSVMVFGGETQYF.

This rearrangement joins TRBV25-1 to TRBJ1-4, with a possible D match to TRBD1 (5 bases). V lost 2 bases, J lost 5 bases, and 9 bases lay in between. The CDR3 runs 14 residues. The germline V gene has CDR1 MGHDK and CDR2 SYGVNS. CDR3 sequence reads: CASSEGAGNEKLFF. CDR3 sequence (DNA): TGTGCCAGCAGTGAAGGGGCAGGGAATGAAAAACTGTTTTTT.

A remark on this clone: Other DNA sequences within the sample encode an identical CDR3. V and J are TRBV27 and TRBJ1-2; D may be TRBD1 (5 bases). Trimming took 0 bases from V and 2 from J, leaving 7 bases between them. The CDR3 sequence is 14 residues long. The V gene's germline CDR1 is MNHEY and CDR2 SMNVEV (reference sequence). The CDR3, as DNA: TGTGCCAGCAGTTTATCCCAGGGCAACTATGGCTACACCTTC. Translation gives CASSLSQGNYGYTF.

The genes are TRBV5-4 and TRBJ1-2; 7 nucleotides line up with TRBD1. Germline V CDR1 and CDR2: SGHNT, YYREEE (reference sequence). There are 18 residues in the CDR3. V was pared by 1 base and J by 2 bases, with 14 bases of the junction left unmatched. The DNA for the CDR3 is TGTGCCAGCAGCTTGAACAGATGGAAAGGGGGCGAAAACTATGGCTACACCTTC. It translates to CASSLNRWKGGENYGYTF. The full variable domain, completed using reference TRBV5-4 and TRBJ1-2, is ETGVTQSPTHLIKTRGQQVTLRCSSQSGHNTVSWYQQALGQGPQFIFQYYREEENGRGNFPPRFSGLQFPNYSSELNVNALELDDSALYLCASSLNRWKGGENYGYTFGSGTRLTVV.

The genes are TRBV5-5 and TRBJ1-1, with D perhaps TRBD1 (6 bases). Germline-derived CDR1 and CDR2 are SGHKS and YYEKEE (reference sequence). V lost 5 bases to trimming and J lost 3 bases, with 14 bases between them. The CDR3 is 14 residues long. CDR3 loop: CASRVYAGDTEAFF. CDR3 nucleotides: TGTGCCAGCAGGGTTTATGCAGGGGACACTGAAGCTTTCTTT.

The genes are TRBV7-6 and TRBJ1-3; 7 positions match TRBD1. The trim removed 2 bases at V and 3 bases at J, leaving 1 base unmatched. The CDR3 totals 14 residues. Germline lookup yields CDR1 SGHVS and CDR2 FNYEAQ. CDR3: CASSLQGGGNTIYF. Here the CDR3 DNA reads TGTGCCAGCAGCTTACAGGGGGGTGGAAACACCATATATTTT.

This clone occurred once. The J gene is TRBJ2-1, the V gene TRBV5-4; TRBD2 aligns across 7 bases. Germline CDR1 is SGHNT and CDR2 is YYREEE (reference sequence). This CDR3 region has 14 residues. V dropped 0 bases and J dropped 8; count of bases not matched to a gene: 5. The CDR3 reads CASSLGWGGYEQFF. As DNA, the CDR3 is TGTGCCAGCAGCTTGGGCTGGGGGGGATATGAGCAGTTCTTC.

This clone was seen a few times. This chain connects TRBV29-1 to TRBJ2-2; 9 bases line up with TRBD1. The CDR3 contains 13 residues. CDR1 and CDR2 (germline): SQVTM, ANQGSEA. Germline trimming cut 6 bases from V and 7 bases from J; bases unmatched to any gene: 6. CDR3 sequence: CSVHRGQGGELFF. The CDR3 DNA reads as TGCAGCGTCCACAGGGGGCAAGGCGGGGAGCTGTTTTTT.

The chain combines TRBV11-3 with TRBJ2-2; the match to TRBD2 covers 10 bases. The CDR3 is 17 amino acids. CDR1 and CDR2 (germline): SGHNT, YENEEA. Losses at the gene ends were 4 bases for V and 1 base for J; bases not matched to a gene: 6. The CDR3 sequence is CASSSQTSGKNTGELFF. CDR3 nucleotides: TGTGCCAGCAGCTCCCAAACTAGCGGGAAGAACACCGGGGAGCTGTTTTTT.

The chain links TRBV5-1 to TRBJ2-1; 7 bases line up with TRBD1. Trimming at V came to 3 bases and at J to 2 bases, leaving 5 bases not matched to a gene. Germline V lookup: CDR1 SGHRS, CDR2 YFSETQ. The length of the CDR3 is 15 residues. The CDR3 spells CASSSDRVPYNEQFF. The CDR3 DNA sequence: TGCGCCAGCAGCTCAGACAGGGTGCCCTACAATGAGCAGTTCTTC.

The chain has TRBV7-6 and TRBJ2-7; 7 bases are shared with TRBD2. This CDR3 comprises 14 residues. The germline V gene encodes CDR1 SGHVS and CDR2 FNYEAQ. J was trimmed by 1 base and V by 3 bases; bases with no gene match: 3. The CDR3 nucleotides are TGTGCCAGCAGCTTGGAGCGGGAATCCTACGAGCAGTACTTC. This translates into CASSLERESYEQYF.

This clone was detected only once. This rearrangement joins TRBV27 to TRBJ1-2; no reliable D call. Germline CDR1 MNHEY, CDR2 SMNVEV (reference sequence). The V end lost 2 bases, the J end lost 1 base, and 14 bases lay between the germline ends. This CDR3 region has 16 residues. CDR3 loop: CASSLNHGVVNYGYTF. The CDR3 coding sequence is TGTGCCAGCAGTTTAAACCACGGGGTGGTTAACTATGGCTACACCTTC.

The chain joins TRBV6-6 to TRBJ2-1, with 10 bases that match TRBD1. Germline trimming cut 6 bases from V and 9 bases from J; bases unmatched to any gene: 8. This CDR3 contains 14 residues. CDR1 is MNHNY, CDR2 SVGAGI, per germline (reference sequence). The CDR3 spells CASRPGTGDGEQFF. DNA for the CDR3: TGTGCCAGCAGGCCGGGGACAGGGGACGGTGAGCAGTTCTTC.

This clone was seen only once. The genes are TRBV28 and TRBJ2-3; D may be TRBD2 (6 bases). The CDR3 extends over 13 amino acids. CDR1 MDHEN and CDR2 SYDVKM come from the germline V gene. V was clipped by 7 bases and J by 3 bases, with 11 bases between them. Here the CDR3 DNA reads TGTGCCAGCACCAACAGCGGGACAGATACGCAGTATTTT. It codes for CASTNSGTDTQYF.